This T cell receptor (beta chain) emerged from a study of blood T cell repertoires in COVID-19 (dated by TCRdb to 2019 to 2021). Describing the broader study: Samples covering the acute and convalescent phases of COVID-19 were provided by collaborators in the United States, Italy and Spain. The prospective study material was composed of cDNA or gDNA derived from T cells, B-cell-depleted T cells, or PBMCs. Subjects who had been exposed to COVID-19, were actively infected with it, or had recovered from it provided the deeply sampled blood TCRbeta repertoires that made up the dataset. The repertoires were released in a freely available public database intended as a resource for research on the immune response to SARS-CoV-2. Sample metadata almost always included a de-identified subject ID, COVID-19 status, age in years and sex. Where available, HLA class I and class II types were obtained from metadata supplied by the sample provider rather than from assay-based typing. Samples were obtained from the ongoing ImmuneRACE study (first 160 participants) and from approximately 1,200 subjects provided by 6 global collaborators.

Participants in the prospective study were enrolled through a virtual design, were aged roughly 18 to 90 years, and lived in roughly 24 United States geographic areas. Cohort assignment in the prospective study relied on participant-reported clinical history from a screening survey and a study questionnaire. ImmuneRACE Cohort 3 recovered participants were defined by two consecutive negative NP/OP PCR tests, healthcare professional clearance, or symptom resolution. Mobile phlebotomists in the prospective study collected whole blood, serum and a nasopharyngeal or oropharyngeal swab from every participant. Prospective study participants could optionally give additional blood draws and questionnaires over an approximately 2-month period. Before DNA extraction, blood samples from the prospective study were shipped at room temperature or frozen. For CDR1 and CDR2, the germline V gene lists SQVTM and ANQGSEA. A distance of 12 bases separates the germline ends of V and J, which lose 1 base and 1 base respectively. Taken from cysteine to phenylalanine, the CDR3 has 15 residues. Only the CDR3 DNA stays, 45 bases, in frame from base 1.

The immunoSEQ Assay, a bias-controlled multiplex PCR, was used to amplify TCRbeta CDR3 regions from genomic DNA. In the authors' own workflow: The number of nucleated cells in each sample was estimated by amplification of reference gene primers within the assay. To quantify the absolute abundance of each unique TCRbeta CDR3 rearrangement, sequence reads were collapsed and filtered. For each sample, productive Simpson clonality was calculated as the square root of Simpson's diversity index over productive rearrangements. In TCRdb, the immuneACCESS table is reduced to in-frame sequences with V and J assigned. These tables do not hold every clone; where another copy was compared, an unresolved V gene accounts for under half, and the others remain unexplained. From that table come the V and J calls and clone size; the DNA was used to work out D and trimming. A total of about 350,000 clones appear in this sample, roughly 87% of them only once. The top ten constitute under 1.3% of the sample.

General study outcomes and caveats: The amount of clinical and demographic metadata varied by source and participant and was provided uncurated.

Remarks on this clone: The clone's antigen remains unknown. No quality values exist for individual bases; no much larger clone is one base distant.

Recombination linked TRBV29-1 to TRBJ2-3; 5 matching bases give a weak D call of TRBD1. The material sequenced was PBMCs or T cells enriched from blood (not recorded which). This receptor was identified in a woman aged 25 to 39 who had recovered from COVID-19. CDR3 protein: CSVEGRLGGTDTQYF. The DNA is as follows: TGCAGCGTTGAAGGGCGGCTAGGGGGCACAGATACGCAGTATTTT.